These 4 T cell receptor beta chains were sequenced from one sample in a study of cytomegalovirus exposure and HLA in healthy donors. The PCR was carried out with 60 Vbeta primers and 13 Jbeta primers. TCRdb keeps only in-frame clones here, not all; method: immunoSEQ multiplex PCR. This table holds 160,000 or so clones, around 69% found once. Sequencing input: PBMCs. All receptors derive from a woman in her 30s in good health and CMV-seronegative.

This chain links TRBV6-4 with TRBJ2-1; the match to TRBD2 covers 7 bases. The germline V gene encodes CDR1 MRHNA and CDR2 SNTAGT. V lost 1 base and J lost 7; bases outside the gene matches: 4. This CDR3 is built from 14 residues. CDR3 loop: CASSDLGGENEQFF. In DNA, the CDR3 is TGTGCCAGCAGTGACTTGGGGGGGGAAAATGAGCAGTTCTTC.

The chain has TRBV4-1 and TRBJ2-3, with TRBD1 matching 8 bases. The germline V gene has CDR1 MGHRA and CDR2 YSYEKL. After removal of 0 bases from V and 1 base from J, the junction contained 12 bases not matched to a gene. The CDR3 has 19 residues. In DNA form, the CDR3 reads TGCGCCAGCAGCCAAGAGAGACAGGGGCGAGATTTAGGCACAGATACGCAGTATTTT. Amino acids: CASSQERQGRDLGTDTQYF.

V and J are TRBV21-1 and TRBJ2-5; whether TRBD2, the table's D call, matches the DNA was not checked. TRBV21-1 corresponds to a pseudogene. The CDR3 length is 17 residues. The CDR3 sequence is CASSKAIAGGSLETQYF. CDR3 nucleotides: TGTGCCAGCAGCAAAGCGATAGCGGGAGGCTCCTTAGAGACCCAGTACTTC.

V is TRBV6-1 and J is TRBJ2-5; D is perhaps TRBD1 (5 bases). The CDR3 sequence is 13 residues long. In germline, CDR1 is MNHNS, CDR2 SASEGT. Trimming pared 8 bases from V and 5 bases from J, leaving 15 bases between. The DNA for the CDR3 is TGTGCCAGCGAGGACAAAAGGTTGGAGACCCAGTACTTC. Protein product: CASEDKRLETQYF.